The 11 T cell receptor beta chains given below trace back to one sample, sequenced in a study of early T cells in non-severe SARS-CoV-2 infection. MiXCR, applied by TCRdb to the 5' RACE reads, yields one record per CDR3 protein. Of around 50,000 distinct CDR3 sequences listed, more than 9% were seen once; the top ten hold roughly a tenth. Sequencing was done on a sample of whole blood. The receptors come from an adult who was a healthcare worker with PCR-confirmed SARS-CoV-2 infection or an uninfected control (not recorded which).

At least ten counts were recorded for this clonotype. This chain connects TRBV10-2 to TRBJ2-3; D perhaps matches TRBD1 (5 bases). V lost 8 bases to trimming and J lost 2 bases, with 14 bases between them. The length of the CDR3 is 14 residues. Looked up from germline, CDR1 is WSHSY and CDR2 is SAAADI. CDR3 sequence reads: CASYDSLYTDTQYF. CDR3 nucleotide sequence: TGCGCCAGCTACGACAGCCTCTACACAGATACGCAGTATTTT.

This sequence joins TRBV10-3 and TRBJ2-3; D call uncertain. Looked up from germline, CDR1 is ENHRY and CDR2 is SYGVKD. There are 12 residues in the CDR3. Trimming cost V 6 bases and J 6 bases, with 10 bases left between them. The CDR3 bases are TGTGCCATCAGCGTCCTCGCGGATACGCAGTATTTT. As protein: CAISVLADTQYF.

This clonotype was seen at least ten times. The chain carries TRBV28 and TRBJ2-5, with D perhaps assigned TRBD1 or TRBD2 (6 bases each). V was pared by 5 bases and J by 2 bases, with 18 bases between. Per the germline V gene, CDR1 is MDHEN and CDR2 is SYDVKM. CDR3 length equals 16 residues. The CDR3 sequence: CASSQGGVGGQETQYF. The CDR3 DNA reads as TGTGCCAGCAGTCAAGGCGGGGTAGGGGGTCAAGAGACCCAGTACTTC. The variable domain in full, with the rest retrieved from reference TRBV28 and TRBJ2-5, is DVKVTQSSRYLVKRTGEKVFLECVQDMDHENMFWYRQDPGLGLRLIYFSYDVKMKEKGDIPEGYSVSREKKERFSLILESASTNQTSMYLCASSQGGVGGQETQYFGPGTRLLVL.

This clonotype showed up just a few times. The chain recombines TRBV25-1 with TRBJ2-3; 9 nucleotides align to TRBD2. Germline V gives CDR1 MGHDK, CDR2 SYGVNS. The V segment lost 11 bases and the J segment 0 bases; nucleotides outside the gene matches: 9. The CDR3 covers 15 residues. CDR3 nucleotide sequence: TGTGCCTGTTTCGGACTAGCGCCGAGCACAGATACGCAGTATTTT. This codes for CACFGLAPSTDTQYF.

Only a few counts were recorded for this clonotype. V usage is TRBV29-1 and J usage is TRBJ2-3; D perhaps matches TRBD2 (6 bases). The V end lost 7 bases, the J end lost 6 bases, and 8 bases lay between the germline ends. In germline, CDR1 is SQVTM, CDR2 ANQGSEA. The CDR3 covers 10 residues. As DNA, the CDR3 is TGCAGCGCTGGGAGGGATACGCAGTATTTT. Translation gives CSAGRDTQYF.

J is TRBJ1-4 and V is TRBV19, with D possibly TRBD1 on 6 matching bases. The CDR3 is made up of 13 amino acids. Germline CDR1 is LNHDA and CDR2 is SQIVND (reference sequence). V lost 6 bases and J lost 6, with 11 bases in between. This chain's CDR3 is CASSDRPHEKLFF. DNA of the CDR3: TGTGCCAGTAGCGACAGGCCCCATGAAAAACTGTTTTTT.

The table lists this clonotype with many counts. This chain connects TRBV10-3 to TRBJ1-1; possibly TRBD1 for D (6 bases). CDR1 and CDR2 from the germline V gene are ENHRY and SYGVKD. The length of the CDR3 is 13 residues. Deletions cut 6 bases from V and 5 bases from J, with 13 bases between. For the CDR3, the DNA is TGTGCCATCAGGGAACAGGGAAGAACTGAAGCTTTCTTT. This codes for CAIREQGRTEAFF.

The chain joins TRBV5-1 to TRBJ2-7, with D uncertain. Trimming pared 6 bases from V and 1 base from J, leaving 11 bases between. The CDR3 consists of 13 residues. CDR1 is SGHRS and CDR2 is YFSETQ in the germline V gene. The CDR3 DNA sequence: TGCGCCAGCACCCGATCGGGTTCCTACGAGCAGTACTTC. This sequence encodes CASTRSGSYEQYF.

This clonotype showed up many times. V is TRBV6-4 and J is TRBJ2-4; 7 bases match TRBD1. The CDR3 has 15 amino acids. The V segment lost 5 bases and the J segment 5 bases; nucleotides outside the gene matches: 9. In germline, CDR1 is MRHNA, CDR2 SNTAGT. The DNA of the CDR3 is TGTGCCAGCAGTCGAGAACTAGGGGGCGAAAACATTCAGTACTTC. Its protein product is CASSRELGGENIQYF.

This clonotype was observed at least ten times. The chain links TRBV11-2 to TRBJ2-1; 15 nucleotides agree with TRBD2. This CDR3 has 14 amino acids. Germline V gene lookup returns CDR1 SGHAT and CDR2 FQNNGV. Losses at the gene ends were 5 bases for V and 10 bases for J; bases not matched to a gene: 3. The CDR3 loop is CASSGTSGGSEQFF. The CDR3 region has the DNA TGTGCCAGCAGCGGGACTAGCGGGGGGTCGGAGCAGTTCTTC.

The rearrangement uses TRBV28 and TRBJ1-2; TRBD1 is a possible D gene (6 bases). CDR1 MDHEN and CDR2 SYDVKM come from the germline V gene. V was trimmed by 1 base and J by 8 bases, leaving 14 bases between them. The CDR3 consists of 14 residues. This chain's CDR3 is CASSLFDRRGGYTF. CDR3 nucleotides: TGTGCCAGCAGTTTATTCGACAGGCGAGGGGGCTACACCTTC.